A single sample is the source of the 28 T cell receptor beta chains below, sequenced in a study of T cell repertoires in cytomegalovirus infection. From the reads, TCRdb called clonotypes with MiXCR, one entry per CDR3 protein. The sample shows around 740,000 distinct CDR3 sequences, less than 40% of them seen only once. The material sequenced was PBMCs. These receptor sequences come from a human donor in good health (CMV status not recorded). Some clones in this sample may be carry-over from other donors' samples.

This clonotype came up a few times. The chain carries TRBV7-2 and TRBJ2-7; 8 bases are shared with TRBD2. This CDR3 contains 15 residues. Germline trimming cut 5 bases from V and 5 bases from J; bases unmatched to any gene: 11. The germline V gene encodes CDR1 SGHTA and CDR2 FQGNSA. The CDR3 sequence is CASSQRSGRRNEQYF. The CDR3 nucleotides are TGTGCCAGCAGCCAACGAAGCGGGAGACGTAACGAGCAGTACTTC.

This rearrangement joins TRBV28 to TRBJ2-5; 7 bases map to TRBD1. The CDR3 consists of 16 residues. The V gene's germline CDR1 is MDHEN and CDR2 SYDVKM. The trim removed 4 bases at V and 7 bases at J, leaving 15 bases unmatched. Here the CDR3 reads CASSYPIRTGSMTQYF. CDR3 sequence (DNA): TGTGCCAGCAGTTATCCCATCCGGACAGGTTCGATGACCCAGTACTTC.

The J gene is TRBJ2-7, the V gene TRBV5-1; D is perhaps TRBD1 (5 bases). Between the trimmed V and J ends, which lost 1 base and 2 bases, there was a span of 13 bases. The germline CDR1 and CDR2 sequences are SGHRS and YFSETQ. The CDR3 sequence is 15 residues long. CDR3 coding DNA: TGCGCCAGCAGCTTGAAGGTTGGGGCAGCCTACGAGCAGTACTTC. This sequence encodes CASSLKVGAAYEQYF.

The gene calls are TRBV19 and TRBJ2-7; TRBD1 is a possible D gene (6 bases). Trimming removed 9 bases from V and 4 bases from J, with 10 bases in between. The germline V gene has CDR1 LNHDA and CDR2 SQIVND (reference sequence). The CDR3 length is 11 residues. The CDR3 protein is CASGQSYEQYF. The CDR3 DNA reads TGTGCCAGCGGACAGTCTTACGAGCAGTACTTC.

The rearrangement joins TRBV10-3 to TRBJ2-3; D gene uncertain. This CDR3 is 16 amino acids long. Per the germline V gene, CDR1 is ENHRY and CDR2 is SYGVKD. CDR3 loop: CAIGLPDSLSTDTQYF. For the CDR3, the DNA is TGTGCTATCGGGTTGCCAGATTCCTTGAGCACAGATACGCAGTATTTT.

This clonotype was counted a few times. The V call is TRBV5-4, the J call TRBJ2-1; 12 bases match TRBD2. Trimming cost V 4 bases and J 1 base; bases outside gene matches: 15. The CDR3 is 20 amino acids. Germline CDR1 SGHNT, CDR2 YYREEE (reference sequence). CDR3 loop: CASSPRGLAGSPGSYNEQFF. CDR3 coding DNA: TGTGCCAGCAGCCCTCGAGGACTAGCGGGATCCCCAGGGTCCTACAATGAGCAGTTCTTC.

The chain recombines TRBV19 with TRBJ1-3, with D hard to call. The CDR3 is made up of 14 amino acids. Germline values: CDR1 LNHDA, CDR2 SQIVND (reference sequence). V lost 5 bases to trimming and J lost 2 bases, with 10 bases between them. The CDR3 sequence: CASSSSKAGNTIYF. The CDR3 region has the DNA TGTGCCAGTAGTTCTTCAAAGGCTGGAAACACCATATATTTT.

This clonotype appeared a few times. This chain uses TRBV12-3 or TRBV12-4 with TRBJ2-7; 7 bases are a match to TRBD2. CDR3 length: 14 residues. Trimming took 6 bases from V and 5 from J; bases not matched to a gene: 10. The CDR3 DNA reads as TGTGCCAGCAGGGGGCCGGGAGGTCCCCACGAGCAGTACTTC. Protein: CASRGPGGPHEQYF.

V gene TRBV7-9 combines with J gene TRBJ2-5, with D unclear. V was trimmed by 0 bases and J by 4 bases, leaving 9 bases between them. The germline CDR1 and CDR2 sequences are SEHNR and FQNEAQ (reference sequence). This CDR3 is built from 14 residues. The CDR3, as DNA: TGTGCCAGCAGCTTAGCAGGGTTGCGAGAGACCCAGTACTTC. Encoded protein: CASSLAGLRETQYF.

Written as DNA, the CDR3 is TGTGCCAGCAGCGTACCACACAGGGGTAACTCTGGAAACACCATATATTTT. This translates into CASSVPHRGNSGNTIYF. The V call is TRBV7-8, the J call TRBJ1-3; 7 nucleotides align to TRBD1. The CDR3 has 17 residues. Looked up from germline, CDR1 is SGHVS and CDR2 is FQNEAQ. Trimming at V came to 5 bases and at J to 0 bases, leaving 10 bases not matched to a gene.

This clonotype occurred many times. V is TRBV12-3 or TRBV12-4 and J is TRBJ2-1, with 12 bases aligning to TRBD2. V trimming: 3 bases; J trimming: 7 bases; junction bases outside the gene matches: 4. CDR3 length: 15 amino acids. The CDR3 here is CASSFLTSGRNEQFF. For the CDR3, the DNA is TGTGCCAGCAGTTTTTTGACTAGCGGGAGAAATGAGCAGTTCTTC.

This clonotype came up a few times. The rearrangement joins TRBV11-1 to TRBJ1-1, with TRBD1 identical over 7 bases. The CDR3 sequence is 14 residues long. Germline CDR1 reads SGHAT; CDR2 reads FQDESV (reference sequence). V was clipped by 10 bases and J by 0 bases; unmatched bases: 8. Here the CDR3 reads CAINSGGMNTEAFF. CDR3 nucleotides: TGTGCCATCAACTCAGGGGGTATGAACACTGAAGCTTTCTTT. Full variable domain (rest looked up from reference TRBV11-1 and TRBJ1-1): EAEVAQSPRYKITEKSQAVAFWCDPISGHATLYWYRQILGQGPELLVQFQDESVVDDSQLPKDRFSAERLKGVDSTLKIQPAELGDSAMYLCAINSGGMNTEAFFGQGTRLTVV.

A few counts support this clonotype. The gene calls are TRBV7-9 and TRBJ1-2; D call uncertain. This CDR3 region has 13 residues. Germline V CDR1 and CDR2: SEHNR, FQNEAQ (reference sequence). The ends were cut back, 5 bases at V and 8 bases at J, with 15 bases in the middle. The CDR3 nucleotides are TGTGCCAGCAGCCCATATCCTGACGAGGGCTACACCTTC. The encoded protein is CASSPYPDEGYTF. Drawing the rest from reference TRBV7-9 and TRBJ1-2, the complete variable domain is DTGVSQNPRHKITKRGQNVTFRCDPISEHNRLYWYRQTLGQGPEFLTYFQNEAQLEKSRLLSDRFSAERPKGSFSTLEIQRTEQGDSAMYLCASSPYPDEGYTFGSGTRLTVV.

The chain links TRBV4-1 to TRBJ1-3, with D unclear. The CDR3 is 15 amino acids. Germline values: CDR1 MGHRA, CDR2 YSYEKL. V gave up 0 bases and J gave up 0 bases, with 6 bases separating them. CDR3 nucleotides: TGCGCCAGCAGCCAAGACGGGAGCTCTGGAAACACCATATATTTT. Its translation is CASSQDGSSGNTIYF.

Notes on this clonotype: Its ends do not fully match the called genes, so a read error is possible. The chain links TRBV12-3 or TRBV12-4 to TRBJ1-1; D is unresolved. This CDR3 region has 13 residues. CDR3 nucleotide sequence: TGTGCCAGCAGTTTAAGGTTTCAGGCTGATGCTTTCTTT. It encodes CASSLRFQADAFF.

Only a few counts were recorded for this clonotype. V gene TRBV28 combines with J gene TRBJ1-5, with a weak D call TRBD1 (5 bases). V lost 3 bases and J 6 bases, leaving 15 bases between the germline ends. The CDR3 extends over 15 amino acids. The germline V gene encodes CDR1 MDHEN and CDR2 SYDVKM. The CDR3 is CASSLVPWGSQPQHF. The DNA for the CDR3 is TGTGCCAGCAGTTTGGTTCCGTGGGGCAGTCAGCCCCAGCATTTT. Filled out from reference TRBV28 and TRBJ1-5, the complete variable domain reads DVKVTQSSRYLVKRTGEKVFLECVQDMDHENMFWYRQDPGLGLRLIYFSYDVKMKEKGDIPEGYSVSREKKERFSLILESASTNQTSMYLCASSLVPWGSQPQHFGDGTRLSIL.

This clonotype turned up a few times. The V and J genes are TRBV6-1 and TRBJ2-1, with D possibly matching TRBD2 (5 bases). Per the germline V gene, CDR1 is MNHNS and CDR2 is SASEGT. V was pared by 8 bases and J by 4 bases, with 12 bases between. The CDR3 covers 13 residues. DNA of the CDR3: TGTGCCAGCGGCCCACGACTATACAATGAGCAGTTCTTC. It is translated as CASGPRLYNEQFF.

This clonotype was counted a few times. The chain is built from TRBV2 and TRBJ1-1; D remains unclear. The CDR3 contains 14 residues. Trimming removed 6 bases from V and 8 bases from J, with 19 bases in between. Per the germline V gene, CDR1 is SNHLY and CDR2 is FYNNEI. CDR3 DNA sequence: TGTGCCAGCAGCCCATGGGTCACCGAGAGGGAAGCTTTCTTT. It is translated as CASSPWVTEREAFF.

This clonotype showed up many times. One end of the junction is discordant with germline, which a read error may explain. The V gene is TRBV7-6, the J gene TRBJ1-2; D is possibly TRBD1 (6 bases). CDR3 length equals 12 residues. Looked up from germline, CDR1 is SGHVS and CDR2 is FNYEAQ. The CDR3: CASSGGQAKPHF. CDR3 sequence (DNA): TGTGCCAGCAGCGGGGGGCAGGCGAAGCCCCACTTC. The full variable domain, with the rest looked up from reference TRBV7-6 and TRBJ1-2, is GAGVSQSPRYKVTKRGQDVALRCDPISGHVSLYWYRQALGQGPEFLTYFNYEAQQDKSGLPNDRFSAERPEGSISTLTIQRTEQRDSAMYRCASSGGQAKPHFGSGTRLTVV.

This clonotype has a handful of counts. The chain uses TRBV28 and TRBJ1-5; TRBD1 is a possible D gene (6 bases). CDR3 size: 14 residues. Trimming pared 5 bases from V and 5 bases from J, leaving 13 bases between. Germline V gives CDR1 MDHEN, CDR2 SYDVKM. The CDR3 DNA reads TGTGCCAGCAGTCCCGGACAGATGGATCAGCCCCAGCATTTT. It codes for CASSPGQMDQPQHF.

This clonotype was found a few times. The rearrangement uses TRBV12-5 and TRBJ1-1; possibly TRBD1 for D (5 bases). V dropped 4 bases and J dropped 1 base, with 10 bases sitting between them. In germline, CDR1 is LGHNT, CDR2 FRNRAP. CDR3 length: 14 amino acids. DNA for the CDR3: TGTGCTAGTGGTTCGACAGTCTCGAACACTGAAGCTTTCTTT. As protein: CASGSTVSNTEAFF.

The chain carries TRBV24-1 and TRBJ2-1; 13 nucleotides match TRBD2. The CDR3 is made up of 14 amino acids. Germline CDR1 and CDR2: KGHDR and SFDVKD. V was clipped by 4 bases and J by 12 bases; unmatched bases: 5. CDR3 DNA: TGTGCCACCAGTGACAGACTAGCGGGAGGAGGGCAGTTCTTC. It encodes CATSDRLAGGGQFF.

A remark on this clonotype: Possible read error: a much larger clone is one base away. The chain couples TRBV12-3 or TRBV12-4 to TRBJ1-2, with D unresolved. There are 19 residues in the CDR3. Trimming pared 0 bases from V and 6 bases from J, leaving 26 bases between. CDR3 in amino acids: CASSLALWTARVVRNGYTF. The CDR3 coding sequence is TGTGCCAGCAGTTTAGCGCTTTGGACGGCAAGAGTTGTTCGTAATGGCTACACCTTC.

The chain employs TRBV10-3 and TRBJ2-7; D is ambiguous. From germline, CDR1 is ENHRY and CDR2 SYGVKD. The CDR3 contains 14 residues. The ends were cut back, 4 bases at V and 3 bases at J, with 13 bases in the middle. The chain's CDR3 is CAISAVAPGYEQYF. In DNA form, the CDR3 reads TGTGCCATCAGTGCGGTAGCACCGGGCTACGAGCAGTACTTC.

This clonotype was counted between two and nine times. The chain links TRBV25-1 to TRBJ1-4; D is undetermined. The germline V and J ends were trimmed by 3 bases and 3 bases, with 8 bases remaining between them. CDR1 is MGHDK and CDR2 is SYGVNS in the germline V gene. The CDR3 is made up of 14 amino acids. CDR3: CASSDRGSNEKLFF. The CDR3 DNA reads TGTGCCAGCAGTGATCGGGGTTCTAATGAAAAACTGTTTTTT.

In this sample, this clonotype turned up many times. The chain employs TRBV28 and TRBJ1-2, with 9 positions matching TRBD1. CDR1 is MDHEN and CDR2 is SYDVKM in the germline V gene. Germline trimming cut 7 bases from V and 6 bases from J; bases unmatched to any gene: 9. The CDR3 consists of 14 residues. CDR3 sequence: CASIPPTGGNGYTF. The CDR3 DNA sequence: TGTGCCAGCATTCCCCCGACAGGGGGTAATGGCTACACCTTC.

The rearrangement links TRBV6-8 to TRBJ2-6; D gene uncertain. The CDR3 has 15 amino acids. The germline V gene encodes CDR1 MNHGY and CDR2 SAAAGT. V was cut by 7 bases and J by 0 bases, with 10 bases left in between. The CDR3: CASIDTHSGANVLTF. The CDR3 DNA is TGTGCCAGCATTGATACTCACTCTGGGGCCAACGTCCTGACTTTC.

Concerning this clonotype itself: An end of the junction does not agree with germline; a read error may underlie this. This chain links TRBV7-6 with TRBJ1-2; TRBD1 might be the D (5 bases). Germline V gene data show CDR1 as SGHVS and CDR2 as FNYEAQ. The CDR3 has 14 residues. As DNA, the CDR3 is TGTGCCAGCAGCTTAAGTGTCAGGGCGGATGGCTCCACCTTC. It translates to CASSLSVRADGSTF.